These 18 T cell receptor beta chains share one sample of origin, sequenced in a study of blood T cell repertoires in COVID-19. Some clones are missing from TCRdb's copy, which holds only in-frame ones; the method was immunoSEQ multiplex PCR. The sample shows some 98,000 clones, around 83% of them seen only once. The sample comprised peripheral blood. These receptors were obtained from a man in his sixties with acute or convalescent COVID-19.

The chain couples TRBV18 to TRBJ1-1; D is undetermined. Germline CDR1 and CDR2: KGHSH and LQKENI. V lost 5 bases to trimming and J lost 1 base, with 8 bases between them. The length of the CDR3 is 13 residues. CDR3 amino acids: CASSMGRNTEAFF. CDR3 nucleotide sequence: TGTGCCAGCTCAATGGGCCGGAACACTGAAGCTTTCTTT.

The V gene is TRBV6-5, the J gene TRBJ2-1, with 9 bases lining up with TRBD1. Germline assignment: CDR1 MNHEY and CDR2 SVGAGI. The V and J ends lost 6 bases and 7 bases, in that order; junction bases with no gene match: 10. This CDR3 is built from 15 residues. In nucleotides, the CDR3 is TGTGCCAGCAGGGCTGACAGGGGGGTTATAAATGAGCAGTTCTTC. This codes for CASRADRGVINEQFF.

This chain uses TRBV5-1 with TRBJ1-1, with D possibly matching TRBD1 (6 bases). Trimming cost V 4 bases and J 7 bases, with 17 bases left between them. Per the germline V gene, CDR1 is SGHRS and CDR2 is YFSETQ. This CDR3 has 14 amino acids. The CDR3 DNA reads TGCGCCAGCAGCGTGGACACGGTACAGGGTGAAGCTTTCTTT. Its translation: CASSVDTVQGEAFF. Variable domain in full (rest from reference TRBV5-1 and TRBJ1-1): KAGVTQTPRYLIKTRGQQVTLSCSPISGHRSVSWYQQTPGQGLQFLFEYFSETQRNKGNFPGRFSGRQFSNSRSEMNVSTLELGDSALYLCASSVDTVQGEAFFGQGTRLTVV.

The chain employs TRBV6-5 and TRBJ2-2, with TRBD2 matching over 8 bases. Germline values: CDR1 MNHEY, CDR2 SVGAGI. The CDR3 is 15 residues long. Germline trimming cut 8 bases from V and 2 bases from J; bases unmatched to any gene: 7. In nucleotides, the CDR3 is TGTGCCAGCCGCCGAGCGGGGGTTAACACCGGGGAGCTGTTTTTT. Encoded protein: CASRRAGVNTGELFF.

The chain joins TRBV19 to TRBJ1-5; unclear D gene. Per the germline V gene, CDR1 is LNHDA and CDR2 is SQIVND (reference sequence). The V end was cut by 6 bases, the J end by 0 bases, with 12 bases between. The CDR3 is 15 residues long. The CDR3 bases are TGTGCCAGTAGATACGGTAGTTATAGCAATCAGCCCCAGCATTTT. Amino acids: CASRYGSYSNQPQHF.

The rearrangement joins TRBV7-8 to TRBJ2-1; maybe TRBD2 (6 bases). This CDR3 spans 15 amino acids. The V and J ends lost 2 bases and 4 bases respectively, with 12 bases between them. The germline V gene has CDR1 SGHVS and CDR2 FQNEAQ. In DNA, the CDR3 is TGTGCCAGCAGCTTAAACGGGGGAAATTACAATGAGCAGTTCTTC. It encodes CASSLNGGNYNEQFF.

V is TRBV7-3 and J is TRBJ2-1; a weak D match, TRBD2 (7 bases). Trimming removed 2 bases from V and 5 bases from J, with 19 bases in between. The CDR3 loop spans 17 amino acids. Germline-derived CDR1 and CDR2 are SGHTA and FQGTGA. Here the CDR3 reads CASSLFAGAKWNNEQFF. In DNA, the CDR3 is TGTGCCAGCAGCTTATTTGCGGGGGCGAAATGGAACAATGAGCAGTTCTTC.

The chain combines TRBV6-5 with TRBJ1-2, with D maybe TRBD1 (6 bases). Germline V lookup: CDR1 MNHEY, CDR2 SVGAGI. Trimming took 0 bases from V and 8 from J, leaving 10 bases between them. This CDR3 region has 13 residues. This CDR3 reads CASSYSRGTGYTF. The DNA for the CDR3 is TGTGCCAGCAGTTACTCGAGGGGGACCGGCTACACCTTC.

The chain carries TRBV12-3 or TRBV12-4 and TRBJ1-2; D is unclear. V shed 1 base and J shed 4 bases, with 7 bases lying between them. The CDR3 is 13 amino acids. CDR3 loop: CASSLEQSYGYTF. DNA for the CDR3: TGTGCCAGCAGTTTAGAACAGTCCTATGGCTACACCTTC.

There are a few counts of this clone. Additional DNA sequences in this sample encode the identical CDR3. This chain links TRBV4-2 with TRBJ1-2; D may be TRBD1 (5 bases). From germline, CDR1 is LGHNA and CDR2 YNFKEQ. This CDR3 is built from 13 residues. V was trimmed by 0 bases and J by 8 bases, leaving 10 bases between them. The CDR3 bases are TGTGCCAGCAGCCAAGACAGGGCCGGGGGCTACACCTTC. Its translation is CASSQDRAGGYTF.

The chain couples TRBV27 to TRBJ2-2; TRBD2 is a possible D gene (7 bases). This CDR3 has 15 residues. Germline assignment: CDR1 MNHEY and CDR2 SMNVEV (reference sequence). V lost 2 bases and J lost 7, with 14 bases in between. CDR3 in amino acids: CASSLDAGAIGELFF. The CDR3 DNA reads TGTGCCAGCAGTTTAGACGCGGGGGCAATCGGGGAGCTGTTTTTT.

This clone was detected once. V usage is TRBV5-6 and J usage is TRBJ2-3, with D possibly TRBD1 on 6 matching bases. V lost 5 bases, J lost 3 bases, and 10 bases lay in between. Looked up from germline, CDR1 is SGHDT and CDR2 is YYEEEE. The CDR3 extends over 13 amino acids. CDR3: CASSQGSTDTQYF. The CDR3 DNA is TGTGCCAGCAGTCAGGGGTCAACAGATACGCAGTATTTT.

CDR3 region: CASSLVPRGDLLDTQYF. CDR3 nucleotides: TGTGCCAGCAGCTTAGTACCCCGGGGGGATCTTTTAGATACGCAGTATTTT. The J gene is TRBJ2-3, the V gene TRBV7-8, with 7 bases matching TRBD2. Germline V lookup: CDR1 SGHVS, CDR2 FQNEAQ. The CDR3 consists of 17 residues. Trimming cost V 1 base and J 5 bases; bases outside gene matches: 12.

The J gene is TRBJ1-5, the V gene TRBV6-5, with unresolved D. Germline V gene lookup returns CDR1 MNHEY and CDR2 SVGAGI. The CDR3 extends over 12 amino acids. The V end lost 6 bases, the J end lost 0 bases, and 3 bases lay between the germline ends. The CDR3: CASSGSNQPQHF. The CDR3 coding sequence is TGTGCCAGCAGCGGTAGCAATCAGCCCCAGCATTTT.

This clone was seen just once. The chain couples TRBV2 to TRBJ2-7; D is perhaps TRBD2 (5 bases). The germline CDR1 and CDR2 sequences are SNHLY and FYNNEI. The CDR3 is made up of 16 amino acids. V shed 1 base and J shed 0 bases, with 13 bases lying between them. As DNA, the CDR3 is TGTGCCAGCAGTGAAGTGATCGGGATCCTCTCCTACGAGCAGTACGTC. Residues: CASSEVIGILSYEQYV.

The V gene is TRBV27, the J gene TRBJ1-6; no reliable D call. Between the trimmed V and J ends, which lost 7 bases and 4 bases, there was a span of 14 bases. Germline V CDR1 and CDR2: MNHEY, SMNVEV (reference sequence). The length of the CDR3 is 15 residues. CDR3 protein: CASTFNTRYNSPLHF. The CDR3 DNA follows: TGTGCCAGCACCTTCAACACAAGATATAATTCACCCCTCCACTTT.

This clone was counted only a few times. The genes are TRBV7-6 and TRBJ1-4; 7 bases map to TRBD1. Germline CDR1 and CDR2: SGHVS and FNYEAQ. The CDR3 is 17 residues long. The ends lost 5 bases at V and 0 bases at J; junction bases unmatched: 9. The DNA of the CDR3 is TGTGCCAGCAGCAGATTCGGGACAGCCGCAACTAATGAAAAACTGTTTTTT. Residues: CASSRFGTAATNEKLFF.

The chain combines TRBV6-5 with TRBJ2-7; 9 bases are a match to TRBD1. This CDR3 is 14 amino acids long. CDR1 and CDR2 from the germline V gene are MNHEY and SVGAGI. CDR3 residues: CVSRKGQGPYEQYV. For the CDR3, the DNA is TGTGTTTCGCGGAAGGGACAGGGACCATACGAGCAGTACGTC.